This T cell receptor beta chain originates from a study of cytomegalovirus exposure and HLA in healthy donors. Concerning this clone itself: Its antigen remains unknown.

The study, taken as a whole, reports: The HLA-A and HLA-B alleles of most subjects were reportedly predicted accurately from TCR beta sequences. For most TCR beta V segments, an earlier analysis put the productive rate at about 90% or about 30% of the time.

PCR used 60 Vbeta primers and 13 Jbeta primers. Profiling relied on immunoSEQ multiplex PCR, and the TCRdb table lists in-frame clones only, not all of them. The table has about 85,000 clones, roughly three quarters seen once. Sample: PBMCs. This sequence originates from a woman aged 45-65 years in good health and CMV-seropositive.

CDR3 DNA sequence: TGTGCCAGCAGCCCATTTAAAACAGGGGACTATGGCTACACCTTC. Protein sequence: CASSPFKTGDYGYTF. The rearrangement links TRBV7-9 to TRBJ1-2; 7 bases agree with TRBD1. CDR1 is SEHNR and CDR2 is FQNEAQ in the germline V gene (reference sequence). V shed 5 bases and J 3 bases; nucleotides not matched to a gene: 9. CDR3 size: 15 residues.